The next 14 T cell receptor beta chains were all read from a single sample in a study of response to subunit inactivated influenza vaccine. Each CDR3 protein gets one entry after TCRdb re-called the RT-PCR reads with MiXCR. Of almost 600,000 distinct CDR3 sequences in the sample, approximately 15% were seen once. This material consisted of PBMCs from blood, taken about 13 days after vaccination. The source of these receptors is a man between 45 and 60 years old who received an inactivated influenza vaccine.

The table lists this clonotype with a few counts. The chain links TRBV2 to TRBJ1-4, with a tentative D call TRBD1 (5 bases). CDR3 length equals 13 residues. Germline assignment: CDR1 SNHLY and CDR2 FYNNEI. Trimming left V 7 bases short and J 8 bases short, with 14 bases between. CDR3 coding DNA: TGTGCCAGCACAGACGGGGCAGAAGAAAAACTGTTTTTT. This codes for CASTDGAEEKLFF.

This clonotype was observed a few times. The V call is TRBV3-1, the J call TRBJ1-2; D possibly corresponds to TRBD1 (6 bases). Trimming pared 0 bases from V and 8 bases from J, leaving 13 bases between. Germline V CDR1 and CDR2: LGHDT, YNNKEL (reference sequence). This CDR3 spans 14 amino acids. The CDR3 DNA reads TGTGCCAGCAGCCAAGATAGGGGGACGGTCGGCTACACCTTC. Amino acids: CASSQDRGTVGYTF. The variable domain in full, completed from reference TRBV3-1 and TRBJ1-2, reads DTAVSQTPKYLVTQMGNDKSIKCEQNLGHDTMYWYKQDSKKFLKIMFSYNNKELIINETVPNRFSPKSPDKAHLNLHINSLELGDSAVYFCASSQDRGTVGYTFGSGTRLTVV.

V is TRBV6-2 or TRBV6-3 and J is TRBJ2-7, with 7 bases aligning to TRBD1. Unmatched junction bases numbered 1, after V lost 6 bases and J lost 2 bases. The CDR3 has 12 amino acids. Germline V gene data show CDR1 as MNHEY and CDR2 as SVGEGT. In nucleotides, the CDR3 is TGTGCCAGCAGGGGACAGCCCTACGAGCAGTACTTC. Translating gives CASRGQPYEQYF.

In this sample, this clonotype turned up many times. The rearrangement links TRBV5-1 to TRBJ2-1; 16 nucleotides align to TRBD2. V trimming: 0 bases; J trimming: 0 bases; junction bases outside the gene matches: 3. The CDR3 contains 19 residues. CDR1 is SGHRS, CDR2 YFSETQ, per germline. The CDR3 reads CASSLEGTSGRGSYNEQFF. DNA of the CDR3: TGCGCCAGCAGCTTGGAAGGGACTAGCGGGAGGGGCTCCTACAATGAGCAGTTCTTC.

The chain carries TRBV15 and TRBJ2-1, with 7 nucleotides matching TRBD1. V was clipped by 8 bases and J by 4 bases; unmatched bases: 2. This CDR3 contains 12 residues. CDR1 and CDR2 from the germline V gene are LNHNV and YYDKDF (reference sequence). The chain's CDR3 is CATGTAYNEQFF. Here the CDR3 DNA reads TGTGCCACCGGGACAGCTTACAATGAGCAGTTCTTC.

This clonotype was counted only a few times. The V call is TRBV20-1, the J call TRBJ1-4; 7 positions agree with TRBD1. The CDR3 is 13 amino acids. The V and J ends lost 5 bases and 7 bases, in that order; junction bases with no gene match: 7. Germline CDR1 is DFQATT and CDR2 is SNEGSKA (reference sequence). As DNA, the CDR3 is TGCAGTGCTCTGGACAGGCGAATTGAAAAACTGTTTTTT. Its protein product is CSALDRRIEKLFF.

This clonotype occurred many times. V and J are TRBV29-1 and TRBJ2-3; a possible D gene is TRBD2 (5 bases). The CDR3 has 13 amino acids. Germline loops: CDR1 SQVTM, CDR2 ANQGSEA. The V end lost 2 bases, the J end lost 0 bases, and 6 bases lay between the germline ends. The CDR3 DNA is TGCAGCGTTGAACGGGGAAGCACAGATACGCAGTATTTT. Its translation: CSVERGSTDTQYF.

This clonotype was found a few times. A much larger clone lies a single base off, so this may be a read error. J is TRBJ2-5 and V is TRBV5-1, with D hard to call. Germline assignment: CDR1 SGHRS and CDR2 YFSETQ. V dropped 4 bases and J dropped 2 bases, with 3 bases sitting between them. This CDR3 is built from 11 residues. The CDR3 coding sequence is TGCGCCAGCAGCAAGCAAGAGACCCAGTACTTC. Protein product: CASSKQETQYF.

This chain connects TRBV11-2 to TRBJ2-5; 7 positions match TRBD1. The CDR3 is made up of 14 amino acids. Germline V gene data show CDR1 as SGHAT and CDR2 as FQNNGV. Unmatched junction bases numbered 7, after V lost 4 bases and J lost 5 bases. This CDR3 is CASSSHRGWETQYF. CDR3 coding DNA: TGTGCCAGCAGCTCACACAGGGGTTGGGAGACCCAGTACTTC.

V and J are TRBV24-1 and TRBJ2-3; TRBD1 is a possible D gene (6 bases). Between the trimmed V and J ends, which lost 4 bases and 4 bases, there was a span of 14 bases. Germline V gives CDR1 KGHDR, CDR2 SFDVKD. The CDR3 runs to 15 residues. The CDR3 reads CATSDLRTVSDTQYF. As DNA, the CDR3 is TGTGCCACCAGTGACCTTCGGACAGTGTCAGATACGCAGTATTTT.

The table lists this clonotype with a few counts. The chain combines TRBV10-1 with TRBJ2-2, with TRBD2 matching 7 bases. V lost 1 base, J lost 6 bases, and 2 bases stayed unmatched. Germline CDR1 reads WNHNN; CDR2 reads SYGVQD (reference sequence). This CDR3 contains 14 residues. CDR3 in amino acids: CASSELSGAGELFF. CDR3 nucleotide sequence: TGCGCCAGCAGTGAGTTGAGCGGGGCCGGGGAGCTGTTTTTT.

The chain uses TRBV7-2 and TRBJ2-5, with D possibly matching TRBD1 (6 bases). CDR1 and CDR2 from the germline V gene are SGHTA and FQGNSA. V lost 7 bases, J lost 4 bases, and 16 bases lay in between. The CDR3 length is 14 residues. This CDR3 reads CASTQLDRSETQYF. The CDR3 coding sequence is TGTGCCAGCACCCAACTGGACAGATCAGAGACCCAGTACTTC.

The chain carries TRBV12-3 or TRBV12-4 and TRBJ2-1; no definite D call. V lost 5 bases and J lost 8, with 19 bases in between. The length of the CDR3 is 15 residues. The CDR3 bases are TGTGCCAGCAGTCCAACTAATCAGGAAGCTCATGAGCAGTTCTTC. Residues: CASSPTNQEAHEQFF.

J is TRBJ2-7 and V is TRBV7-2; D uncertain. Germline-derived CDR1 and CDR2 are SGHTA and FQGNSA. The CDR3 totals 17 residues. V was pared by 2 bases and J by 0 bases, with 17 bases between. For the CDR3, the DNA is TGTGCCAGCAGCTTAACGCCTAGTGTTTGGGGCTCCTACGAGCAGTACTTC. Translated, it gives CASSLTPSVWGSYEQYF. Full variable domain (outside the CDR3, taken from reference TRBV7-2 and TRBJ2-7): GAGVSQSPSNKVTEKGKDVELRCDPISGHTALYWYRQSLGQGLEFLIYFQGNSAPDKSGLPSDRFSAERTGGSVSTLTIQRTQQEDSAVYLCASSLTPSVWGSYEQYFGPGTRLTVT.